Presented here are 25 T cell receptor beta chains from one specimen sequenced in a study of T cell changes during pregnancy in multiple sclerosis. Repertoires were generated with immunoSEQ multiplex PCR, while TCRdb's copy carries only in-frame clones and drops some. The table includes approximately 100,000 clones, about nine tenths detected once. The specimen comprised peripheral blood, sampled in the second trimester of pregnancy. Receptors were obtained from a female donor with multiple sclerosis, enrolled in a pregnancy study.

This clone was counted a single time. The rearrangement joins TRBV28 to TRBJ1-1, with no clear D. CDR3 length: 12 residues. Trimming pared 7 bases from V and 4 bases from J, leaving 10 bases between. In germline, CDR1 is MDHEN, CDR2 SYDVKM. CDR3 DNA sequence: TGTGCCAGCAAGTTTAGGAGCACTGAAGCTTTCTTT. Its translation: CASKFRSTEAFF. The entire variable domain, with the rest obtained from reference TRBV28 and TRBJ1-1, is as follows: DVKVTQSSRYLVKRTGEKVFLECVQDMDHENMFWYRQDPGLGLRLIYFSYDVKMKEKGDIPEGYSVSREKKERFSLILESASTNQTSMYLCASKFRSTEAFFGQGTRLTVV.

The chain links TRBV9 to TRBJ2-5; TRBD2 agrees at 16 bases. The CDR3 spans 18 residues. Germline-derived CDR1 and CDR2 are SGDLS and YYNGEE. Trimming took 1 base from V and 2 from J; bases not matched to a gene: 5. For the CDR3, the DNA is TGTGCCAGCAGCGTACCACCGGGACTAGCGGGAGGGCAAGAGACCCAGTACTTC. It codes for CASSVPPGLAGGQETQYF.

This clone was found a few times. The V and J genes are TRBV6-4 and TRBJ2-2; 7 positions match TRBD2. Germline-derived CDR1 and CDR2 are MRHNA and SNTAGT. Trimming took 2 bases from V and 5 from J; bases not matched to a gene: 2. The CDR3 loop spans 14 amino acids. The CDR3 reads CASSDGGGTGELFF. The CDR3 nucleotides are TGTGCCAGCAGTGACGGCGGGGGTACCGGGGAGCTGTTTTTT.

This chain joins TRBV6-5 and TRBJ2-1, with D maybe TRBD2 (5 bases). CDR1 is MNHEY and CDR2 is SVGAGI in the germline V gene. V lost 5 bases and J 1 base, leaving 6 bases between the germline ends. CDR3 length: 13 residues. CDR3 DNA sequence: TGTGCCAGCAGTCGGGGATCCTACAATGAGCAGTTCTTC. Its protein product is CASSRGSYNEQFF.

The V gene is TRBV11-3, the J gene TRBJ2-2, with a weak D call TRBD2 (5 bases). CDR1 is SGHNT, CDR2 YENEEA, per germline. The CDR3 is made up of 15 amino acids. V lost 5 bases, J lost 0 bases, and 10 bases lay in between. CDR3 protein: CASSGGGPNTGELFF. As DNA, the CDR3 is TGTGCCAGCAGCGGAGGCGGGCCGAACACCGGGGAGCTGTTTTTT.

CDR3: CASSTQTSGRYNEQFF. CDR3 sequence (DNA): TGTGCCAGCAGTACCCAGACTAGCGGGAGATACAATGAGCAGTTCTTC. This chain uses TRBV28 with TRBJ2-1; TRBD2 matches at 12 bases. This CDR3 comprises 16 residues. Trimming took 5 bases from V and 4 from J; bases not matched to a gene: 6. The germline V gene has CDR1 MDHEN and CDR2 SYDVKM.

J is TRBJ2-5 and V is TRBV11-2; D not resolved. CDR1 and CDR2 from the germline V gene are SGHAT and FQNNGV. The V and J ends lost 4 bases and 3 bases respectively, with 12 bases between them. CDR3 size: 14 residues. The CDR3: CASSSPERKETQYF. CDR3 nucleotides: TGTGCCAGCAGCTCCCCGGAGAGGAAAGAGACCCAGTACTTC. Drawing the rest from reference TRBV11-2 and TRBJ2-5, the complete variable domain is EAGVAQSPRYKIIEKRQSVAFWCNPISGHATLYWYQQILGQGPKLLIQFQNNGVVDDSQLPKDRFSAERLKGVDSTLKIQPAKLEDSAVYLCASSSPERKETQYFGPGTRLLVL.

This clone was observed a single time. The chain's CDR3 is CATSLQGHTDTQYF. The CDR3 DNA follows: TGTGCCACCAGCCTTCAGGGACACACAGATACGCAGTATTTT. The chain recombines TRBV15 with TRBJ2-3, with a weak D call TRBD1 (6 bases). Germline V CDR1 and CDR2: LNHNV, YYDKDF (reference sequence). V was pared by 5 bases and J by 2 bases, with 11 bases between. This CDR3 contains 14 residues.

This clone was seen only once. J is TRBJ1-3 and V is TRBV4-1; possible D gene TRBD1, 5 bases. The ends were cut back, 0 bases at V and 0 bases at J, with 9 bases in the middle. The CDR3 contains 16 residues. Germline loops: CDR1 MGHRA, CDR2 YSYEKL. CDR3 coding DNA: TGCGCCAGCAGCCAAGAATGGGGCAGCTCTGGAAACACCATATATTTT. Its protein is CASSQEWGSSGNTIYF.

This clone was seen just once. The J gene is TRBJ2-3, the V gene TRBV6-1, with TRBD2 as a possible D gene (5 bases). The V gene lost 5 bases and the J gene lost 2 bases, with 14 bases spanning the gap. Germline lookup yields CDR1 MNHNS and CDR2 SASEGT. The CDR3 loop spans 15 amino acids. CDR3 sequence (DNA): TGTGCCAGCAGTTTGCTCAGCGGATCCACAGATACGCAGTATTTT. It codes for CASSLLSGSTDTQYF.

The CDR3: CASAGESSYEQYF. CDR3 coding DNA: TGTGCCAGTGCGGGAGAGAGCTCCTACGAGCAGTACTTC. This chain uses TRBV27 with TRBJ2-7, with 7 nucleotides matching TRBD2. The CDR3 extends over 13 amino acids. Per germline, CDR1 MNHEY and CDR2 SMNVEV (reference sequence). Trimming at V came to 9 bases and at J to 0 bases, leaving 5 bases not matched to a gene.

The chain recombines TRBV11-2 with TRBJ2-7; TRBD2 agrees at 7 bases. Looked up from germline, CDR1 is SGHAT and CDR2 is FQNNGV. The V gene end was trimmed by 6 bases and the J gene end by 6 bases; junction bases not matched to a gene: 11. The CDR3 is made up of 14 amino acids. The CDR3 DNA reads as TGTGCCAGCAGACGTAACCAGGGAGGGCGCGAGCAGTACTTC. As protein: CASRRNQGGREQYF.

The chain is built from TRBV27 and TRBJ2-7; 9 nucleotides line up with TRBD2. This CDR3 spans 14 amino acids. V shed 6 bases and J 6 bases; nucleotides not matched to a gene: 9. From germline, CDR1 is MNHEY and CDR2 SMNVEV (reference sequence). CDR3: CASSISSGIGEQYF. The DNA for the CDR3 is TGTGCCAGCAGCATCTCTAGCGGGATAGGCGAGCAGTACTTC.

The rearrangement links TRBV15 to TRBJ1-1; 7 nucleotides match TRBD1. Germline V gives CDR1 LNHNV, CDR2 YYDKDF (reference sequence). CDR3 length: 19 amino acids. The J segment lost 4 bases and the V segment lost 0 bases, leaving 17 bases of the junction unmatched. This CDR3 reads CATSRDYGSPGTASTEAFF. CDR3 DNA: TGTGCCACCAGCAGAGATTATGGTTCACCCGGGACAGCTTCCACTGAAGCTTTCTTT.

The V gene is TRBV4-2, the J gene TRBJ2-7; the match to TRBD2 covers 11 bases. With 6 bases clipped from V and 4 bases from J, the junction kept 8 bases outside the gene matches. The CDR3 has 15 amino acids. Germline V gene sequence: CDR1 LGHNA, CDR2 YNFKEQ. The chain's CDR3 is CASRELAGEGYEQYF. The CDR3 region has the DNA TGTGCCAGCAGGGAACTAGCGGGAGAGGGGTACGAGCAGTACTTC.

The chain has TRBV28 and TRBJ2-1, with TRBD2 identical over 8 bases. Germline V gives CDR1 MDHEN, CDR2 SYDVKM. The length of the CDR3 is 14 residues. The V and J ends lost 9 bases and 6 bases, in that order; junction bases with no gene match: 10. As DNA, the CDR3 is TGTGCCAGTCGGAGCGGGAGCATATCCAATGAGCAGTTCTTC. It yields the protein CASRSGSISNEQFF. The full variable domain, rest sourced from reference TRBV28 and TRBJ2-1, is DVKVTQSSRYLVKRTGEKVFLECVQDMDHENMFWYRQDPGLGLRLIYFSYDVKMKEKGDIPEGYSVSREKKERFSLILESASTNQTSMYLCASRSGSISNEQFFGPGTRLTVL.

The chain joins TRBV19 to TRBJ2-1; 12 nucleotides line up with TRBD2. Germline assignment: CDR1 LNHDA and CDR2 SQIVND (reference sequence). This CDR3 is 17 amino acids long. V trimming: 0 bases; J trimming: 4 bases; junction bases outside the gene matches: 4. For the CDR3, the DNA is TGTGCCAGTAGTATAGATCAGGGACTAGCGGGTTACAATGAGCAGTTCTTC. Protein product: CASSIDQGLAGYNEQFF.

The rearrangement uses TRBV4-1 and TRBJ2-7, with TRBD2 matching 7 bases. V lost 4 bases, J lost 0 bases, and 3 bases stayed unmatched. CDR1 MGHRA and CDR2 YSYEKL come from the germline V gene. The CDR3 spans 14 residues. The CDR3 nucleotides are TGCGCCAGCAGCCCCCGGACTAGCTCCTACGAGCAGTACTTC. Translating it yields CASSPRTSSYEQYF.

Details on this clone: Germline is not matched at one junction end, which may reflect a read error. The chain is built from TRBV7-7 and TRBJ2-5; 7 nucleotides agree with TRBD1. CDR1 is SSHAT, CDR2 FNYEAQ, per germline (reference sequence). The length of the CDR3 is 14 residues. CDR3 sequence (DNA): TGTGCTAGCAGCCTCTGGGACAGTTGGGAGACCCAGTACTTC. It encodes CASSLWDSWETQYF.

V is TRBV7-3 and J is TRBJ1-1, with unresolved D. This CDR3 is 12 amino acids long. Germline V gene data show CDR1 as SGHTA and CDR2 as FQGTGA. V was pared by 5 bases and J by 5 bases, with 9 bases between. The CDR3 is CASSHPGTEAFF. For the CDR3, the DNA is TGTGCCAGCAGCCACCCGGGGACTGAAGCTTTCTTT.

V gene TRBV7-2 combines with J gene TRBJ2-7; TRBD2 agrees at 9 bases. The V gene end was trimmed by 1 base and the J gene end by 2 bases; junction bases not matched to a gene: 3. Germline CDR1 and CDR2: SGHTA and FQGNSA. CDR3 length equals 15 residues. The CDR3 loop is CASSLVSSGAYEQYF. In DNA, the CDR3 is TGTGCCAGCAGCTTAGTGTCTAGCGGGGCCTACGAGCAGTACTTC.

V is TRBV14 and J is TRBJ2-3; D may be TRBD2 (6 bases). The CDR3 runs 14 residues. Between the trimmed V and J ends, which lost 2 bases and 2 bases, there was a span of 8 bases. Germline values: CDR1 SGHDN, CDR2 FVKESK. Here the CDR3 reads CASSQTSPTDTQYF. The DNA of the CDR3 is TGTGCCAGCAGCCAAACTAGCCCCACAGATACGCAGTATTTT.

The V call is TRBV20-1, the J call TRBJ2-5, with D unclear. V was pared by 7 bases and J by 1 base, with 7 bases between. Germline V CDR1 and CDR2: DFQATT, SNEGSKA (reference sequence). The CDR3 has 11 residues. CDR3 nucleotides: TGCAGTGGTTATGTCCAAGAGACCCAGTACTTC. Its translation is CSGYVQETQYF.

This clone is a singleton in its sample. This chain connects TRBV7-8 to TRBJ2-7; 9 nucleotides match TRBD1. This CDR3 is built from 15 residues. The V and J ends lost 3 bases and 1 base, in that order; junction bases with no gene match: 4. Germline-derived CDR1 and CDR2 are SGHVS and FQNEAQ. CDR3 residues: CASSFGTGPSYEQYF. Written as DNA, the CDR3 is TGTGCCAGCAGCTTCGGGACAGGGCCGTCCTACGAGCAGTACTTC.

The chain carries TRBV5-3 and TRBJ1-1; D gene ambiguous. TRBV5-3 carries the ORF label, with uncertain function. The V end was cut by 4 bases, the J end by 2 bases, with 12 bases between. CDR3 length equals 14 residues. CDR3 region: CARSSPSINTEAFF. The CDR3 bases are TGTGCCAGAAGCAGCCCTTCGATTAACACTGAAGCTTTCTTT.